This TCR beta chain comes out of a study of OX40 agonist ivuxolimab in advanced cancers. Study-wide context: Every 2 weeks, patients got intravenous ivuxolimab at one of six dose levels (0.01-10 mg/kg).

The protocol was immunoSEQ multiplex PCR, while the TCRdb copy is restricted to in-frame clones and leaves out a portion. The sample consists of almost 50,000 clones, 84% of them appearing once. Prior autoimmune disease or systemic immunosuppression barred patients. The CDR3 contains 11 residues. Trimming took 2 bases from V and 11 from J, leaving 9 bases between them. Germline V gene lookup returns CDR1 SGHAT and CDR2 FQNNGV. This TCR was recovered from an adult with an advanced solid tumor such as melanoma, head and neck, liver or kidney cancer. V usage is TRBV11-2 and J usage is TRBJ1-1; D gene uncertain. The sample in question was CD4+ or CD8+ T cells sorted from blood, obtained in a trial of the OX40 agonist ivuxolimab. The CDR3 sequence is CASSLRERAFF. The CDR3 bases are TGTGCCAGCAGCTTACGTGAGAGGGCTTTCTTT. Looking up the rest from reference TRBV11-2 and TRBJ1-1 gives the full variable domain: EAGVAQSPRYKIIEKRQSVAFWCNPISGHATLYWYQQILGQGPKLLIQFQNNGVVDDSQLPKDRFSAERLKGVDSTLKIQPAKLEDSAVYLCASSLRERAFFGQGTRLTVV.